This T cell receptor (beta chain) originates from a study of blood T cell repertoires in COVID-19. Clones were read by immunoSEQ multiplex PCR, and TCRdb kept only the in-frame ones, dropping some. This sample has about 70,000 clones, with around 85% found just once. CDR1 is MNHEY and CDR2 is SMNVEV in the germline V gene (reference sequence). The CDR3 spans 15 residues. The V and J ends lost 5 bases and 1 base, in that order; junction bases with no gene match: 7. The chain is built from TRBV27 and TRBJ2-5; 7 bases are a match to TRBD1. The sample comprised peripheral blood. The TCR originated in an elderly man with acute or convalescent COVID-19. CDR3 residues: CASSPRAGGQETQYF. For the CDR3, the DNA is TGTGCCAGCAGTCCCCGGGCAGGGGGCCAAGAGACCCAGTACTTC.